These 18 T cell receptor beta chains share one sample of origin, sequenced in a study of monozygotic twins with inflammatory bowel disease. TCRdb reprocessed the 5' RACE reads and reports one entry per CDR3 protein, with no DNA. This sample's table reports just over 300,000 distinct CDR3 sequences. Sequencing was done on a sample of blood. These receptors all come from a human donor with ulcerative colitis or Crohn's disease, or a healthy co-twin of an affected twin (not recorded which).

This chain connects TRBV11-2 to TRBJ2-1; TCRdb names TRBD2, which stays unverified in the absence of DNA. Germline CDR1 reads SGHAT; CDR2 reads FQNNGV. The CDR3 length is 15 residues. The CDR3 loop is CASSNRAGGSNEQFF.

The chain combines TRBV30 with TRBJ1-3; TCRdb selects TRBD1, and the lack of DNA leaves this call unchecked. Germline values: CDR1 GTSNPN, CDR2 SVGIG (reference sequence). This CDR3 spans 16 amino acids. The chain's CDR3 is CAWSGGTNLSGNTIYF.

This chain uses TRBV27 with TRBJ1-1. The CDR3 spans 14 residues. Germline CDR1 is MNHEY and CDR2 is SMNVEV (reference sequence). The CDR3 reads CASSFQSSNTEAFF.

V is TRBV28 and J is TRBJ2-1; TCRdb's D call, TRBD1, is unchecked because there is no DNA. The germline V gene encodes CDR1 MDHEN and CDR2 SYDVKM. This CDR3 has 15 amino acids. The CDR3 spells CASSPGSASYNEQFF.

V is TRBV12-3 or TRBV12-4 and J is TRBJ2-4; as DNA is missing, the TRBD2 call by TCRdb cannot be tested. The CDR3 covers 16 residues. CDR3 protein: CASSNLAGAGKNIQYF.

This rearrangement joins TRBV30 to TRBJ2-1. Germline V gene sequence: CDR1 GTSNPN, CDR2 SVGIG (reference sequence). This CDR3 is 14 amino acids long. CDR3 amino acids: CAWDYGTSYNEQFF.

The genes are TRBV12-3 or TRBV12-4 and TRBJ1-6. CDR3 length: 13 amino acids. The CDR3 here is CASSLALQAPLHF.

This chain links TRBV27 with TRBJ1-1. The CDR3 covers 17 residues. Germline CDR1 reads MNHEY; CDR2 reads SMNVEV (reference sequence). The CDR3: CASSLRTVYVRGAEAFF.

The chain links TRBV5-1 to TRBJ2-2; TCRdb reports TRBD2, a call that lacks DNA to check it against. Germline CDR1 and CDR2: SGHRS and YFSETQ. The CDR3 covers 16 residues. CDR3 protein: CASSLAAETRLGELFF. Together with reference TRBV5-1 and TRBJ2-2, the CDR3 gives the full variable domain: KAGVTQTPRYLIKTRGQQVTLSCSPISGHRSVSWYQQTPGQGLQFLFEYFSETQRNKGNFPGRFSGRQFSNSRSEMNVSTLELGDSALYLCASSLAAETRLGELFFGEGSRLTVL.

CDR3 residues: CASRRDILSYEQYF. The rearrangement links TRBV27 to TRBJ2-7; TCRdb's assignment of TRBD1 cannot be checked, as there is no DNA. The CDR3 covers 14 residues. Germline CDR1 and CDR2: MNHEY and SMNVEV (reference sequence).

The chain couples TRBV7-3 to TRBJ2-5; as DNA is missing, the TRBD2 call by TCRdb cannot be tested. In germline, CDR1 is SGHTA, CDR2 FQGTGA. This CDR3 contains 14 residues. The CDR3 protein is CASSLGTSTETQYF.

This chain joins TRBV6-5 and TRBJ1-1. The germline gives CDR1 MNHEY, CDR2 SVGAGI. The CDR3 loop spans 15 amino acids. CDR3 in amino acids: CASSYSEYSSTEAFF.

The chain employs TRBV12-3 or TRBV12-4 and TRBJ2-2; as DNA is missing, the TRBD1 call by TCRdb cannot be tested. The length of the CDR3 is 14 residues. Here the CDR3 reads CASSTWGSTGELFF.

This rearrangement joins TRBV24-1 to TRBJ2-1; TCRdb proposes TRBD1, but this gene call is untestable without DNA. Germline assignment: CDR1 KGHDR and CDR2 SFDVKD. This CDR3 has 13 residues. CDR3 sequence: CATGPHGGNEQFF.

J is TRBJ1-4 and V is TRBV5-1; TCRdb gives TRBD1 as the D gene, but with no DNA this cannot be confirmed. Germline values: CDR1 SGHRS, CDR2 YFSETQ. This CDR3 spans 14 amino acids. The CDR3 sequence is CASSLGTANEKLFF.

The V and J genes are TRBV12-3 or TRBV12-4 and TRBJ2-3. This CDR3 is 14 amino acids long. The CDR3 reads CASSSFRTADTQYF.

The CDR3 protein is CSARTEYEQYF. The V gene is TRBV20-1, the J gene TRBJ2-7; lacking DNA, the TRBD1 call made by TCRdb goes unchecked. The length of the CDR3 is 11 residues. Germline V gene lookup returns CDR1 DFQATT and CDR2 SNEGSKA (reference sequence).

V gene TRBV5-1 combines with J gene TRBJ2-7. CDR3 length: 15 amino acids. The germline gives CDR1 SGHRS, CDR2 YFSETQ. The CDR3 reads CASSLVARTIYEQYF.